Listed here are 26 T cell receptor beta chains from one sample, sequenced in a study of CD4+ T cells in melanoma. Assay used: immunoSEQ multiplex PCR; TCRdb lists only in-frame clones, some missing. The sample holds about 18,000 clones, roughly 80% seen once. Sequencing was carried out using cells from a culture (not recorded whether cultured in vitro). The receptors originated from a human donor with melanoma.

The CDR3 here is CASSVGGQETQYF. The CDR3, as DNA: TGTGCCAGCAGCGTTGGAGGACAGGAGACCCAGTACTTC. The chain couples TRBV9 to TRBJ2-5; D is perhaps TRBD1 (6 bases). The CDR3 loop spans 13 amino acids. Per the germline V gene, CDR1 is SGDLS and CDR2 is YYNGEE. V was trimmed by 2 bases and J by 5 bases, leaving 10 bases between them.

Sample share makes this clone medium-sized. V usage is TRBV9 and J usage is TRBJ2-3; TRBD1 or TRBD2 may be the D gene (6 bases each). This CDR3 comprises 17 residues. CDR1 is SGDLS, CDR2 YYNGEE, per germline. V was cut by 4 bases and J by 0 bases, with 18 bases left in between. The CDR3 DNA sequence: TGTGCCAGCAGCTTCCGCCAAGGGGGGTCCAGCACAGATACGCAGTATTTT. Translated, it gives CASSFRQGGSSTDTQYF.

CDR3 in amino acids: CASSPSRQETQYF. The CDR3 nucleotides read TGTGCCAGCAGCCCTAGCCGGCAAGAGACCCAGTACTTC. The V and J genes are TRBV7-7 and TRBJ2-5, with D possibly TRBD2 on 5 matching bases. The germline gives CDR1 SSHAT, CDR2 FNYEAQ (reference sequence). The CDR3 runs to 13 residues. Trimming took 5 bases from V and 2 from J, leaving 9 bases between them.

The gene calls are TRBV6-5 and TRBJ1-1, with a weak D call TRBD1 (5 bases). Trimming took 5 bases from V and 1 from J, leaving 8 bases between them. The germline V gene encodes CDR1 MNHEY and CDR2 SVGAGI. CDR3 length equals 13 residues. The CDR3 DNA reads TGTGCCAGCAGTCGTCAGGGGAACACTGAAGCTTTCTTT. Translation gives CASSRQGNTEAFF.

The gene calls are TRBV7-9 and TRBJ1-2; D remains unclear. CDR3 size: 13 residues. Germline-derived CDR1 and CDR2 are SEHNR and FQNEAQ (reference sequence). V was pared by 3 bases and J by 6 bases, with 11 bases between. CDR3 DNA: TGTGCCAGCAGCTTTGGCCTATCGGATGGCTACACCTTC. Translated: CASSFGLSDGYTF. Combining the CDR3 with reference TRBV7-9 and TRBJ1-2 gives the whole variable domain DTGVSQNPRHKITKRGQNVTFRCDPISEHNRLYWYRQTLGQGPEFLTYFQNEAQLEKSRLLSDRFSAERPKGSFSTLEIQRTEQGDSAMYLCASSFGLSDGYTFGSGTRLTVV.

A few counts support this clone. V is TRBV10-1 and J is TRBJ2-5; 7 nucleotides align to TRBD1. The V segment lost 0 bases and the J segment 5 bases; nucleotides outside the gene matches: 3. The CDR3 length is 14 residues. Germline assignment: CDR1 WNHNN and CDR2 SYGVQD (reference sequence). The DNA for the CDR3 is TGCGCCAGCAGTGAGTCACAGGGGAAGGAGACCCAGTACTTC. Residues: CASSESQGKETQYF.

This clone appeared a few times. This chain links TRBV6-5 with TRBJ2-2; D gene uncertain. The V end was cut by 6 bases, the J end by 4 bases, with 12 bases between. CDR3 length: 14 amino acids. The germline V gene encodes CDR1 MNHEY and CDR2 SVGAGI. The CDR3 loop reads CASRFTAVTGELFF. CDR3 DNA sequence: TGTGCCAGCAGATTCACCGCAGTCACCGGGGAGCTGTTTTTT.

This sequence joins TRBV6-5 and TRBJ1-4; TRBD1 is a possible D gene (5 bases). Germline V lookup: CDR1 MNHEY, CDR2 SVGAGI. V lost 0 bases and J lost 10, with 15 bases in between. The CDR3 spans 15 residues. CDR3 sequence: CASSYSSLFGGKLFF. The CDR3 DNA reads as TGTGCCAGCAGTTACTCGAGTTTGTTTGGGGGAAAACTGTTTTTT.

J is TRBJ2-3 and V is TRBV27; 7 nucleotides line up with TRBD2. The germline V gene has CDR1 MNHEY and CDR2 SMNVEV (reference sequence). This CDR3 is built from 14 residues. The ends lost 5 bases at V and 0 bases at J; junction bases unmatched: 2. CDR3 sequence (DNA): TGTGCCAGCAGTCCGGGAGGCAGCACAGATACGCAGTATTTT. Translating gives CASSPGGSTDTQYF.

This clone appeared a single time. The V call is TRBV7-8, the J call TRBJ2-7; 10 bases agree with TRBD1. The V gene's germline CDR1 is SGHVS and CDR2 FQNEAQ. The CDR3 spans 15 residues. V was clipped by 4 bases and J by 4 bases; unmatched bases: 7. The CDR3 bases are TGTGCCAGCAGCTCCGACAGGGGGCTATATTACGAGCAGTACTTC. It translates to CASSSDRGLYYEQYF. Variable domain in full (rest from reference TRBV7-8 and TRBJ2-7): GAGVSQSPRYKVAKRGQDVALRCDPISGHVSLFWYQQALGQGPEFLTYFQNEAQLDKSGLPSDRFFAERPEGSVSTLKIQRTQQEDSAVYLCASSSDRGLYYEQYFGPGTRLTVT.

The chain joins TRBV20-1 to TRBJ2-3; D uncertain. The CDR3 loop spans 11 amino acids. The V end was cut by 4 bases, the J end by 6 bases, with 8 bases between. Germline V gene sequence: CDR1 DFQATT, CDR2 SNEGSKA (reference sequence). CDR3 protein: CSATRKDTQYF. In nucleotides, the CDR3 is TGCAGTGCTACGCGTAAGGATACGCAGTATTTT.

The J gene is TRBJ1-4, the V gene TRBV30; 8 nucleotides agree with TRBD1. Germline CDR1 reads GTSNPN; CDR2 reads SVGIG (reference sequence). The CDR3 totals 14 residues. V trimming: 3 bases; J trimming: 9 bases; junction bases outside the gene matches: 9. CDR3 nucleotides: TGTGCCTGGAGCCAGGACAGGGCGGGGAAAAAACTGTTTTTT. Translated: CAWSQDRAGKKLFF. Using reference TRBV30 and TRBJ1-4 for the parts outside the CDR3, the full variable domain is SQTIHQWPATLVQPVGSPLSLECTVEGTSNPNLYWYRQAAGRGLQLLFYSVGIGQISSEVPQNLSASRPQDRQFILSSKKLLLSDSGFYLCAWSQDRAGKKLFFGSGTQLSVL.

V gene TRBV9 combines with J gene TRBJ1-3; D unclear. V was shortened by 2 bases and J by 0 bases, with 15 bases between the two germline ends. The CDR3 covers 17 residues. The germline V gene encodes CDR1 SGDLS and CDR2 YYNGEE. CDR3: CASSVSAVGLSGNTIYF. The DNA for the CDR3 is TGTGCCAGCAGCGTTTCGGCCGTCGGCCTCTCTGGAAACACCATATATTTT.

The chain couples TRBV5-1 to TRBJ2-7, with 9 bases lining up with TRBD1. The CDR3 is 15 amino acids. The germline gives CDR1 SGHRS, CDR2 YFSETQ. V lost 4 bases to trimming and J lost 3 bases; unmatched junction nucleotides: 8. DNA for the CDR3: TGCGCCAGCAGCCTCACGCCGACAGGGGGCTACGAGCAGTACTTC. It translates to CASSLTPTGGYEQYF.

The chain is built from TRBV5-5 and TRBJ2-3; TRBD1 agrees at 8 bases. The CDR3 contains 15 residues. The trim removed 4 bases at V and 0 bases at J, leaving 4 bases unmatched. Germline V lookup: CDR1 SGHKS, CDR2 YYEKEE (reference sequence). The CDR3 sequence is CASSENRGSTDTQYF. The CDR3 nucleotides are TGTGCCAGCAGCGAAAACAGGGGGAGCACAGATACGCAGTATTTT.

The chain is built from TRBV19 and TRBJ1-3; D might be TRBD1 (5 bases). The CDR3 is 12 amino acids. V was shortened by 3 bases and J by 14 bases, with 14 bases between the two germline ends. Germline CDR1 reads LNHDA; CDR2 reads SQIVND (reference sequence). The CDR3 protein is CASSIGGRTVYF. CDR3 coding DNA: TGTGCCAGTAGTATTGGGGGTCGGACTGTATATTTT. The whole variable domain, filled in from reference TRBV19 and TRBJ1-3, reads DGGITQSPKYLFRKEGQNVTLSCEQNLNHDAMYWYRQDPGQGLRLIYYSQIVNDFQKGDIAEGYSVSREKKESFPLTVTSAQKNPTAFYLCASSIGGRTVYFGEGSWLTVV.

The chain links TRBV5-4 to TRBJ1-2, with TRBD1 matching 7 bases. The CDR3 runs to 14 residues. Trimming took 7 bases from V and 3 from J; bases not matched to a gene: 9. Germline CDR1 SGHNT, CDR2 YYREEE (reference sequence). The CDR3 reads CASRGDRRDYGYTF. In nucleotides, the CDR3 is TGTGCCAGCCGGGGGGACAGACGAGACTATGGCTACACCTTC.

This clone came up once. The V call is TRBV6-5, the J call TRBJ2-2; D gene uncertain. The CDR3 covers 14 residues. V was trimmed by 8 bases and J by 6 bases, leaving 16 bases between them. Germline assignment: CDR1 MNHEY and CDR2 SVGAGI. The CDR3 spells CASGIVWTSGELFF. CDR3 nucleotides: TGTGCCAGCGGCATCGTGTGGACCTCCGGGGAGCTGTTTTTT.

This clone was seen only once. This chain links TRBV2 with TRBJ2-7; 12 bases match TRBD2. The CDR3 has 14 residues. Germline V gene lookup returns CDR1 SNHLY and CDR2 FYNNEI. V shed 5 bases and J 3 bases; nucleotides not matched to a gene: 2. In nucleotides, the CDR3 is TGTGCCAGCAGTAAACTAGCGGGGGGCTACGAGCAGTACTTC. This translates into CASSKLAGGYEQYF.

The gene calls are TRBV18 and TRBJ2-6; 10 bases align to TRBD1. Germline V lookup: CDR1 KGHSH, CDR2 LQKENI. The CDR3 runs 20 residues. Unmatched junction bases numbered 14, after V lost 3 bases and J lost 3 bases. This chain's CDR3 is CASSPRATGTGAVGANVLTF. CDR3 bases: TGTGCCAGCTCACCGCGTGCGACCGGGACAGGGGCTGTTGGGGCCAACGTCCTGACTTTC.

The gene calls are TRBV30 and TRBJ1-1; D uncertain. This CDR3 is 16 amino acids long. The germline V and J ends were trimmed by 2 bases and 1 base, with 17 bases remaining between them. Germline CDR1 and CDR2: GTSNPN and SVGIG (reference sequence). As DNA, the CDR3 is TGTGCCTGGAGTCCCACTTCGTACGATGCGAACACTGAAGCTTTCTTT. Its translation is CAWSPTSYDANTEAFF.

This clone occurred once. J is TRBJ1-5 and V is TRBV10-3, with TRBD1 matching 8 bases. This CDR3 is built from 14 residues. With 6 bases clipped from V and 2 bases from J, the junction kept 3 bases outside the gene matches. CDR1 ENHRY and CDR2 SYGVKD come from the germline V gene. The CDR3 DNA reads TGTGCCATCAGGACACAGGGGGGCAATCAGCCCCAGCATTTT. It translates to CAIRTQGGNQPQHF.

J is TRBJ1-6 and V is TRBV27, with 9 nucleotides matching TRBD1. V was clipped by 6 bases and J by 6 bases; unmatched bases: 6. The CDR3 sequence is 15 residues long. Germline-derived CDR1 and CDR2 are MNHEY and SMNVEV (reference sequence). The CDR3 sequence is CASRRTTGGNSPLHF. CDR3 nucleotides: TGTGCCAGCAGGAGAACGACAGGGGGTAATTCACCCCTCCACTTT.

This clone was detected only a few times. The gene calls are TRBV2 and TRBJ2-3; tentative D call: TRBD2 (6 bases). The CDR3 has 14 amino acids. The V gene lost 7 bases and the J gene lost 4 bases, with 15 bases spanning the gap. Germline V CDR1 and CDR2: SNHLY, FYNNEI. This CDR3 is CASKKGGAADTQYF. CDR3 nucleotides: TGTGCCAGCAAAAAAGGAGGGGCGGCAGATACGCAGTATTTT.

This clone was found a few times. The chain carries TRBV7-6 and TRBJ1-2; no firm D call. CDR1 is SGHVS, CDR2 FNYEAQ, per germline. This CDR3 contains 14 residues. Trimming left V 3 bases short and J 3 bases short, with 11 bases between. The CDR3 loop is CASSLRAGDYGYTF. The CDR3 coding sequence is TGTGCCAGCAGCTTGCGGGCCGGAGACTATGGCTACACCTTC. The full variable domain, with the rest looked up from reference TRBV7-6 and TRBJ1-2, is GAGVSQSPRYKVTKRGQDVALRCDPISGHVSLYWYRQALGQGPEFLTYFNYEAQQDKSGLPNDRFSAERPEGSISTLTIQRTEQRDSAMYRCASSLRAGDYGYTFGSGTRLTVV.

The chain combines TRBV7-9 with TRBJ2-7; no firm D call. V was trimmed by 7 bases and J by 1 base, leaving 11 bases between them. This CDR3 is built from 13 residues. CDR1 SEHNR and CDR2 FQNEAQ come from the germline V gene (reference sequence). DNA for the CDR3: TGTGCCAGCATCCCGACGGGTTCCTACGAGCAGTACTTC. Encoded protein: CASIPTGSYEQYF.